These 32 T cell receptor beta chains share one sample of origin, sequenced in a study of Ad26.COV2.S vaccination and SARS-CoV-2 variants (dated by TCRdb to the early 2020s). The library relied on the immunoSEQ multiplex PCR assay. The immuneACCESS repertoire file appears here via TCRdb, limited to in-frame rearrangements. These files lack a portion of the clones; in checked studies, under half of the deficit traces to unresolved V genes, and the cause of the others is not known. The sample contains 380,000 or so clones, roughly 85% of them found a single time. The ten largest clones take up just under 7.5% of the sample. The treatment or condition label corresponds to: over 15 received Ad26.COV2.S at low or high dose, single or two shots; roughly five received placebo; per-sample allocation not given. Repertoires of vaccine and placebo recipients were sequenced from samples collected on day 63 after the first injection.

Sequenced material: peripheral blood, taken in a trial of Ad26.COV2.S vaccine versus placebo. The origin of the receptors is a person between 18 and 60 years old who received the Ad26.COV2.S COVID-19 vaccine or a placebo.

The gene calls are TRBV7-9 and TRBJ1-1; D is uncertain. This CDR3 is built from 11 residues. The germline gives CDR1 SEHNR, CDR2 FQNEAQ (reference sequence). The CDR3 nucleotides read TGTGCAGACGCGGAGAACACTGAAGCTTTCTTT. Its protein product is CADAENTEAFF. The full variable domain, in which reference TRBV7-9 and TRBJ1-1 provide the parts outside the CDR3, is DTGVSQNPRHKITKRGQNVTFRCDPISEHNRLYWYRQTLGQGPEFLTYFQNEAQLEKSRLLSDRFSAERPKGSFSTLEIQRTEQGDSAMYLCADAENTEAFFGQGTRLTVV.

This sequence joins TRBV7-2 and TRBJ1-2; D may be TRBD1 (6 bases). Germline assignment: CDR1 SGHTA and CDR2 FQGNSA. The V and J ends lost 5 bases and 0 bases respectively, with 16 bases between them. The CDR3 covers 16 residues. CDR3 bases: TGTGCCAGCAGCGCCCAAGGGGGAGCCGCTAACTATGGCTACACCTTC. It yields the protein CASSAQGGAANYGYTF.

The chain employs TRBV2 and TRBJ1-6; D remains ambiguous. Germline assignment: CDR1 SNHLY and CDR2 FYNNEI. CDR3 length: 13 amino acids. Deletions cut 4 bases from V and 4 bases from J, with 5 bases between. In DNA, the CDR3 is TGTGCCAGCAGTGGGGAGTATAATTCACCCCTCCACTTT. Amino acid sequence: CASSGEYNSPLHF.

Only one count was recorded for this clone. The chain combines TRBV5-4 with TRBJ1-2; 8 bases line up with TRBD1. Unmatched junction bases numbered 12, after V lost 4 bases and J lost 4 bases. CDR3 size: 16 residues. Germline V gene lookup returns CDR1 SGHNT and CDR2 YYREEE (reference sequence). The DNA for the CDR3 is TGTGCCAGCAGCCCCTACCTAAACGGACAGGGCTATGGCTACACCTTC. It codes for CASSPYLNGQGYGYTF. The variable domain in full, with the rest retrieved from reference TRBV5-4 and TRBJ1-2, is ETGVTQSPTHLIKTRGQQVTLRCSSQSGHNTVSWYQQALGQGPQFIFQYYREEENGRGNFPPRFSGLQFPNYSSELNVNALELDDSALYLCASSPYLNGQGYGYTFGSGTRLTVV.

CDR3 sequence: CASSSPNTEAFF. CDR3 coding DNA: TGCGCCAGCAGCTCTCCGAACACTGAAGCTTTCTTT. This sequence joins TRBV5-1 and TRBJ1-1; no definite D call. The germline gives CDR1 SGHRS, CDR2 YFSETQ. The CDR3 sequence is 12 residues long. Trimming cost V 3 bases and J 1 base, with 4 bases left between them.

The chain employs TRBV12-3 or TRBV12-4 and TRBJ1-1, with D possibly matching TRBD1 (6 bases). This CDR3 spans 13 amino acids. Deletions cut 6 bases from V and 7 bases from J, with 15 bases between. This chain's CDR3 is CASSLGQGSEAFF. The CDR3 DNA follows: TGTGCCAGCAGCCTAGGGCAGGGGAGTGAAGCTTTCTTT.

CDR3 sequence (DNA): TGTGCCAGCTCACTACGACTAGCGGCCTTGACTCTAGATACGCAGTATTTT. Translation: CASSLRLAALTLDTQYF. The chain joins TRBV18 to TRBJ2-3, with TRBD2 matching over 9 bases. Looked up from germline, CDR1 is KGHSH and CDR2 is LQKENI. V lost 4 bases to trimming and J lost 5 bases; unmatched junction nucleotides: 13. CDR3 length equals 17 residues.

This sequence joins TRBV7-9 and TRBJ1-1; D uncertain. Trimming left V 3 bases short and J 4 bases short, with 6 bases between. This CDR3 has 12 amino acids. Germline V gene lookup returns CDR1 SEHNR and CDR2 FQNEAQ (reference sequence). The CDR3 sequence is CASSLDGTEAFF. CDR3 sequence (DNA): TGTGCCAGCAGCTTGGACGGCACTGAAGCTTTCTTT.

The chain combines TRBV6-5 with TRBJ2-7; perhaps TRBD1 as D (5 bases). The germline V gene has CDR1 MNHEY and CDR2 SVGAGI. V was trimmed by 5 bases and J by 3 bases, leaving 11 bases between them. The CDR3 consists of 13 residues. The CDR3 reads CASSPRVNYEQYF. As DNA, the CDR3 is TGTGCCAGCAGTCCCAGGGTGAACTACGAGCAGTACTTC.

This chain joins TRBV19 and TRBJ2-5; 11 bases align to TRBD2. With V trimmed by 5 bases and J by 5 bases, 7 bases remained unmatched. CDR1 and CDR2 (germline): LNHDA, SQIVND (reference sequence). The CDR3 has 15 amino acids. For the CDR3, the DNA is TGTGCCAGTAGTGCGACTAGCGGGATAAGGGAGACCCAGTACTTC. This codes for CASSATSGIRETQYF.

The rearrangement uses TRBV7-9 and TRBJ2-5; 7 bases are shared with TRBD1. The CDR3 is 14 residues long. Unmatched junction bases numbered 7, after V lost 5 bases and J lost 4 bases. Per germline, CDR1 SEHNR and CDR2 FQNEAQ (reference sequence). The CDR3 loop reads CASSLSAGGETQYF. The CDR3 DNA sequence: TGTGCCAGCAGCCTCTCGGCAGGGGGAGAGACCCAGTACTTC.

V is TRBV6-5 and J is TRBJ2-3; 7 bases map to TRBD1. Trimming took 7 bases from V and 0 from J; bases not matched to a gene: 7. In germline, CDR1 is MNHEY, CDR2 SVGAGI. This CDR3 comprises 15 residues. The CDR3 DNA sequence: TGTGCCAGCAATCTAGACAGGGCTAGCACAGATACGCAGTATTTT. This sequence encodes CASNLDRASTDTQYF.

This clone was counted a few times. The chain employs TRBV7-2 and TRBJ1-5; unclear D gene. CDR3 length equals 15 residues. The V gene's germline CDR1 is SGHTA and CDR2 FQGNSA. V lost 8 bases and J 0 bases, leaving 14 bases between the germline ends. CDR3 amino acids: CASQQRAGSNQPQHF. In nucleotides, the CDR3 is TGTGCCAGCCAACAGAGGGCAGGTAGCAATCAGCCCCAGCATTTT.

This clone was found a few times. J is TRBJ1-2 and V is TRBV4-1; TRBD1 might be the D (6 bases). Trimming removed 1 base from V and 5 bases from J, with 17 bases in between. The CDR3 is 16 amino acids. In germline, CDR1 is MGHRA, CDR2 YSYEKL. The CDR3 protein is CASSQAGGRGTYGYTF. The CDR3 region has the DNA TGCGCCAGCAGCCAAGCGGGCGGAAGAGGGACATATGGCTACACCTTC.

This rearrangement joins TRBV27 to TRBJ2-2; D is unresolved. CDR1 and CDR2 from the germline V gene are MNHEY and SMNVEV (reference sequence). This CDR3 contains 13 residues. V lost 1 base and J 5 bases, leaving 5 bases between the germline ends. In DNA, the CDR3 is TGTGCCAGCAGTTTATTAGGTACCGGGGAGCTGTTTTTT. It encodes CASSLLGTGELFF.

This clone came up a few times. The chain's CDR3 is CASSFYRVGGEKLFF. The CDR3 DNA follows: TGTGCCAGCAGCTTCTACAGGGTAGGGGGTGAAAAACTGTTTTTT. This chain uses TRBV5-5 with TRBJ1-4; TRBD1 is a possible D gene (6 bases). V was trimmed by 2 bases and J by 7 bases, leaving 15 bases between them. Germline lookup yields CDR1 SGHKS and CDR2 YYEKEE (reference sequence). This CDR3 comprises 15 residues.

This chain uses TRBV29-1 with TRBJ2-3; possibly TRBD2 for D (6 bases). Germline assignment: CDR1 SQVTM and CDR2 ANQGSEA. This CDR3 contains 14 residues. Trimming took 3 bases from V and 2 from J, leaving 12 bases between them. The CDR3 sequence: CSVERTTFTDTQYF. Written as DNA, the CDR3 is TGCAGCGTTGAGAGGACTACCTTCACAGATACGCAGTATTTT.

The gene calls are TRBV11-3 and TRBJ1-1; TRBD1 matches at 10 bases. Germline values: CDR1 SGHNT, CDR2 YENEEA. V shed 2 bases and J 0 bases; nucleotides not matched to a gene: 6. This CDR3 contains 17 residues. The CDR3 DNA sequence: TGTGCCAGCAGCTTACGCGGGACAGGGGATTTGAACACTGAAGCTTTCTTT. This codes for CASSLRGTGDLNTEAFF.

This clone has a single count. The chain combines TRBV7-3 with TRBJ2-1; D may match TRBD1 or TRBD2 (6 bases each). Germline V lookup: CDR1 SGHTA, CDR2 FQGTGA. The CDR3 runs to 17 residues. Trimming cost V 5 bases and J 0 bases, with 17 bases left between them. The CDR3 loop reads CASSPGAILSSYNEQFF. The DNA of the CDR3 is TGTGCCAGCAGCCCGGGGGCTATCTTAAGCTCCTACAATGAGCAGTTCTTC.

In nucleotides, the CDR3 is TGTGCCAGCAGTGACCCGATGACGAACCCAAATAGCAATCAGCCCCAGCATTTT. Translation: CASSDPMTNPNSNQPQHF. The gene calls are TRBV6-4 and TRBJ1-5; D not certain. The CDR3 loop spans 18 amino acids. The V and J ends lost 2 bases and 0 bases respectively, with 17 bases between them. Germline V gives CDR1 MRHNA, CDR2 SNTAGT.

The V call is TRBV4-1, the J call TRBJ2-1; D unresolved. Trimming removed 4 bases from V and 9 bases from J, with 13 bases in between. Germline CDR1 is MGHRA and CDR2 is YSYEKL. This CDR3 is 13 amino acids long. CDR3 residues: CASSPDRSGEQFF. CDR3 DNA sequence: TGCGCCAGCAGCCCAGATCGGTCCGGTGAGCAGTTCTTC.

The rearrangement uses TRBV2 and TRBJ1-1; D not certain. Trimming left V 4 bases short and J 1 base short, with 10 bases between. The germline V gene encodes CDR1 SNHLY and CDR2 FYNNEI. The CDR3 is made up of 14 amino acids. CDR3 DNA sequence: TGTGCCAGCAGTGTTTTATCACGGAACACTGAAGCTTTCTTT. Its translation: CASSVLSRNTEAFF.

V and J are TRBV7-6 and TRBJ2-1, with TRBD1 identical over 9 bases. The germline CDR1 and CDR2 sequences are SGHVS and FNYEAQ. CDR3 size: 15 residues. The V gene end was trimmed by 4 bases and the J gene end by 3 bases; junction bases not matched to a gene: 4. CDR3 sequence reads: CASSSDRGDYNEQFF. The CDR3 nucleotides read TGTGCCAGCAGCTCGGACAGGGGAGACTACAATGAGCAGTTCTTC.

The chain couples TRBV9 to TRBJ2-2; D not certain. The CDR3 covers 15 residues. Germline V CDR1 and CDR2: SGDLS, YYNGEE. V was cut by 6 bases and J by 0 bases, with 12 bases left in between. CDR3 coding DNA: TGTGCCAGCATGAACGGGTGGTCGAACACCGGGGAGCTGTTTTTT. Protein: CASMNGWSNTGELFF.

This rearrangement joins TRBV12-5 to TRBJ1-1, with D maybe TRBD1 (5 bases). Trimming stripped 5 bases from V and 0 bases from J, with 16 bases between. The CDR3 contains 16 residues. CDR1 and CDR2 (germline): LGHNT, FRNRAP. The CDR3 DNA reads TGTGCTAGTGGTCACTTACCGGGGGGGATGAACACTGAAGCTTTCTTT. Translation gives CASGHLPGGMNTEAFF. Based on the CDR3 plus reference TRBV12-5 and TRBJ1-1, the full variable domain is DARVTQTPRHKVTEMGQEVTMRCQPILGHNTVFWYRQTMMQGLELLAYFRNRAPLDDSGMPKDRFSAEMPDATLATLKIQPSEPRDSAVYFCASGHLPGGMNTEAFFGQGTRLTVV.

The V and J genes are TRBV7-9 and TRBJ1-2; D perhaps matches TRBD1 (5 bases). The CDR3 length is 15 residues. Germline-derived CDR1 and CDR2 are SEHNR and FQNEAQ (reference sequence). Deletions cut 5 bases from V and 5 bases from J, with 18 bases between. The CDR3 nucleotides are TGTGCCAGCAGCCCCAATTCAGGACACGCATATGGCTACACCTTC. This gives the protein CASSPNSGHAYGYTF.

This clone has just a few counts. The chain combines TRBV19 with TRBJ2-7; D gene unclear. The CDR3 covers 14 residues. Trimming took off 5 bases at V and 0 bases at J, with 11 bases between the two ends. Germline V gene lookup returns CDR1 LNHDA and CDR2 SQIVND (reference sequence). The CDR3: CASSLGPDSYEQYF. CDR3 in DNA: TGTGCCAGTAGTCTCGGACCTGACTCCTACGAGCAGTACTTC.

The chain joins TRBV6-5 to TRBJ2-4; TRBD1 matches at 7 bases. Germline V gives CDR1 MNHEY, CDR2 SVGAGI. The J segment lost 7 bases and the V segment lost 10 bases, leaving 7 bases of the junction unmatched. The CDR3 has 12 residues. In DNA, the CDR3 is TGTGCCACCCTATTCAGGGGGAACATTCAGTACTTC. This translates into CATLFRGNIQYF.

The chain employs TRBV7-9 and TRBJ2-7; the D is unclear. This CDR3 is 14 amino acids long. V was pared by 1 base and J by 3 bases, with 10 bases between. Germline-derived CDR1 and CDR2 are SEHNR and FQNEAQ (reference sequence). CDR3 amino acids: CASSLGAVSYEQYF. CDR3 in DNA: TGTGCCAGCAGCTTAGGGGCAGTAAGCTACGAGCAGTACTTC. The whole variable domain, remainder taken from reference TRBV7-9 and TRBJ2-7, is DTGVSQNPRHKITKRGQNVTFRCDPISEHNRLYWYRQTLGQGPEFLTYFQNEAQLEKSRLLSDRFSAERPKGSFSTLEIQRTEQGDSAMYLCASSLGAVSYEQYFGPGTRLTVT.

The V and J genes are TRBV29-1 and TRBJ2-5; D remains unclear. The V end was cut by 7 bases, the J end by 0 bases, with 6 bases between. The CDR3 has 11 amino acids. Germline V gives CDR1 SQVTM, CDR2 ANQGSEA. Written as DNA, the CDR3 is TGCAGCGCCCTGTACCAAGAGACCCAGTACTTC. This gives the protein CSALYQETQYF.

This clone was seen once. This chain connects TRBV9 to TRBJ1-1; D might be TRBD1 (5 bases). Germline V gene lookup returns CDR1 SGDLS and CDR2 YYNGEE. Trimming pared 0 bases from V and 5 bases from J, leaving 8 bases between. This CDR3 has 13 amino acids. The CDR3 DNA follows: TGTGCCAGCAGCGTAGATTGGGGGACTGAAGCTTTCTTT. Its translation is CASSVDWGTEAFF.

This clone was observed a handful of times. The rearrangement uses TRBV20-1 and TRBJ1-5, with 7 bases that match TRBD1. This CDR3 is built from 14 residues. Germline CDR1 and CDR2: DFQATT and SNEGSKA (reference sequence). Trimming removed 3 bases from V and 7 bases from J; junction bases left unmatched: 9. CDR3 residues: CSASQGDWRQPQHF. In DNA, the CDR3 is TGCAGTGCTAGTCAGGGGGACTGGCGCCAGCCCCAGCATTTT.